The sequence of this T cell receptor (beta chain) was determined in a study of monozygotic twins with inflammatory bowel disease. The CDR3 has 13 amino acids. Germline V gives CDR1 SGHRS, CDR2 YFSETQ. In regard to this clonotype: What it binds is unknown.

Findings of the study overall: Support was lacking for any single strong IBD-associated signal or clonotype.

TCRdb re-called the 5' RACE reads and shows each CDR3 protein once, DNA omitted. The table lists hundreds of thousands of distinct CDR3 sequences. The V gene is TRBV5-1, the J gene TRBJ1-2. Material: blood. This TCR was recovered from a human donor with ulcerative colitis or Crohn's disease, or a healthy co-twin of an affected twin (not recorded which). The CDR3 spells CASSFEGLVGYTF.